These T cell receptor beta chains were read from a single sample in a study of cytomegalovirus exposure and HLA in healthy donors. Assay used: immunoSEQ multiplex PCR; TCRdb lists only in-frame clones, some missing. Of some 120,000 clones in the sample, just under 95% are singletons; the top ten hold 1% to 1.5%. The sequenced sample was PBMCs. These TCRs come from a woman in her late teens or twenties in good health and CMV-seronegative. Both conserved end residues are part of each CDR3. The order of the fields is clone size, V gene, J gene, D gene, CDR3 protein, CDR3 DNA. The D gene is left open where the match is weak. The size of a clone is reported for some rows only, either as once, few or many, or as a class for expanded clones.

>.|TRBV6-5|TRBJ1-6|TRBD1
CASSFEATGNSPLHF
TGTGCCAGCAGTTTTGAAGCGACAGGGAATTCACCCCTCCACTTT
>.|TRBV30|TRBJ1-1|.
CAWKEVLNTEAFF
TGTGCCTGGAAGGAGGTGCTGAACACTGAAGCTTTCTTT
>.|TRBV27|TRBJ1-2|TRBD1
CASRGQGGFNYGYTF
TGTGCCAGCAGAGGACAGGGTGGATTCAATTATGGCTACACCTTC
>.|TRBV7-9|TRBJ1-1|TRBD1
CASSLEPGGDGGPEAFF
TGTGCCAGCAGCTTAGAGCCAGGGGGCGACGGAGGCCCTGAAGCTTTCTTT
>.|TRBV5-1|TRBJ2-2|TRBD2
CASRSGSSGGELFF
TGCGCCAGCAGAAGCGGGAGCTCGGGCGGGGAGCTGTTTTTT
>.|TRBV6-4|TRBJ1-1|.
CASSDSLGKGVDTEAFF
TGTGCCAGCAGTGACTCTCTTGGGAAGGGGGTTGACACTGAAGCTTTCTTT
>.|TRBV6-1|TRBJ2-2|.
CATRRGPNTGELFF
TGTGCCACCCGGAGGGGGCCGAACACCGGGGAGCTGTTTTTT
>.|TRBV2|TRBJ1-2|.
CASSDAGLNYGYTF
TGTGCCAGCAGCGATGCGGGGCTCAACTATGGCTACACCTTC
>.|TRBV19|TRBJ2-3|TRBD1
CASSIRGLNTDTQYF
TGTGCCAGTAGTATTAGGGGGCTAAACACAGATACGCAGTATTTT
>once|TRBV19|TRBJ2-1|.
CASSISTGMNFHNEQFF
TGTGCCAGTAGTATATCTACCGGGATGAACTTCCACAATGAGCAGTTCTTC
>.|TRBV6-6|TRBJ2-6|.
CASSAGISGANVLTF
TGTGCCAGCAGTGCAGGGATCTCTGGGGCCAACGTCCTGACTTTC
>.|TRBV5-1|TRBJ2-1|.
CASSLKEVSSYNEQFF
TGCGCCAGCAGCTTGAAAGAGGTCAGCTCCTACAATGAGCAGTTCTTC
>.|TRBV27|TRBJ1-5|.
CASSLNYPGQPQHF
TGTGCCAGCAGTTTAAATTATCCGGGTCAGCCCCAGCATTTT
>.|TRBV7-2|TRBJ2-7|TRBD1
CASSLARGLYEQYF
TGTGCCAGCAGCTTAGCCAGGGGGTTGTACGAGCAGTACTTC
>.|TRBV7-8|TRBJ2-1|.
CASSLGAGASTEFF
TGTGCCAGCAGCTTAGGGGCGGGGGCATCCACGGAGTTCTTC
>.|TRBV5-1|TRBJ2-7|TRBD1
CASSLADRGLYEQYF
TGCGCCAGCAGCTTGGCGGACAGGGGCCTCTACGAGCAGTACTTC
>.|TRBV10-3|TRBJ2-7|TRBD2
CAISTGTSGPAREQYF
TGTGCCATCAGTACCGGGACTAGCGGCCCGGCGAGGGAGCAGTACTTC
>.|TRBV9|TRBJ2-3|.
CASSPGGTLTDTQYF
TGTGCCAGCAGCCCCGGAGGGACTCTCACAGATACGCAGTATTTT
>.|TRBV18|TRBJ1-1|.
CASSFALGVNTEAFF
TGTGCCAGCTCTTTCGCCTTGGGAGTGAACACTGAAGCTTTCTTT
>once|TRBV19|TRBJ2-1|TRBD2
CASTLRASGNNEQFF
TGTGCCAGTACCCTCAGGGCTAGCGGGAACAATGAGCAGTTCTTC
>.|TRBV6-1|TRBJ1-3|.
CASSEAFGGSGNTIYF
TGTGCCAGCAGTGAAGCCTTCGGTGGCTCTGGAAACACCATATATTTT
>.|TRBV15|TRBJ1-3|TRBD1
CATSKGQGAVAGNTIYF
TGTGCCACCAGCAAGGGACAGGGGGCAGTCGCTGGAAACACCATATATTTT
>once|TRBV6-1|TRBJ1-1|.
CASITWPGNTEAFF
TGTGCCAGCATCACCTGGCCGGGGAACACTGAAGCTTTCTTT
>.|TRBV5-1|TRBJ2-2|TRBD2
CASGSGSPSGELFF
TGCGCCAGCGGTAGCGGGAGCCCCAGTGGGGAGCTGTTTTTT
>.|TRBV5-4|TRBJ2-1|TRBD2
CASAAGGANEQFF
TGTGCCAGTGCCGCGGGGGGGGCGAATGAGCAGTTCTTC
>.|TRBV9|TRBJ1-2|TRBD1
CASSSPGQAYGYTF
TGTGCCAGCAGCTCACCGGGACAGGCCTATGGCTACACCTTC
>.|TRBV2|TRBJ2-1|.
CASTAELTPYNEQFF
TGTGCCAGCACGGCAGAACTAACTCCCTACAATGAGCAGTTCTTC
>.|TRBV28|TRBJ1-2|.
CASSATPGRDVVGYTF
TGTGCCAGCAGTGCTACGCCCGGACGGGATGTAGTGGGCTACACCTTC
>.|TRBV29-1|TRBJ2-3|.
CSARMGPDTQYF
TGCAGCGCCAGGATGGGCCCGGATACGCAGTATTTT
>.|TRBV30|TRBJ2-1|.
CAWSVPPLYNEQFF
TGTGCCTGGAGTGTACCCCCGCTATACAATGAGCAGTTCTTC
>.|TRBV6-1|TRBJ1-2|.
CASSEDRARRGGYTF
TGTGCCAGCAGTGAAGATAGGGCCCGAAGGGGTGGCTACACCTTC
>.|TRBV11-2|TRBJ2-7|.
CASSLTRDSSYEQYF
TGTGCCAGCAGCTTAACCAGGGACTCCTCCTACGAGCAGTACTTC